This T cell receptor beta chain was recorded in a study of blood T cell repertoires in COVID-19. The overall study: The cDNA or gDNA used as material had been derived from T cells, B-cell-depleted T cells, or PBMCs.

The data were produced by immunoSEQ multiplex PCR, yet TCRdb's version contains in-frame clones alone and is incomplete. The sample holds about 420,000 clones, approximately 90% seen once. CDR1 and CDR2 from the germline V gene are WNHNN and SYGVQD (reference sequence). This CDR3 is built from 16 residues. The V gene end was trimmed by 5 bases and the J gene end by 9 bases; junction bases not matched to a gene: 7. The sample was peripheral blood. This chain joins TRBV10-1 and TRBJ2-1; 16 nucleotides match TRBD2. This sequence was found in a man between 18 and 35 years old with COVID-19, enrolled during active disease. The CDR3 here is CASSTGLAGGFFEQFF. The CDR3 DNA reads TGCGCCAGCAGTACGGGACTAGCGGGGGGGTTTTTTGAGCAGTTCTTC.